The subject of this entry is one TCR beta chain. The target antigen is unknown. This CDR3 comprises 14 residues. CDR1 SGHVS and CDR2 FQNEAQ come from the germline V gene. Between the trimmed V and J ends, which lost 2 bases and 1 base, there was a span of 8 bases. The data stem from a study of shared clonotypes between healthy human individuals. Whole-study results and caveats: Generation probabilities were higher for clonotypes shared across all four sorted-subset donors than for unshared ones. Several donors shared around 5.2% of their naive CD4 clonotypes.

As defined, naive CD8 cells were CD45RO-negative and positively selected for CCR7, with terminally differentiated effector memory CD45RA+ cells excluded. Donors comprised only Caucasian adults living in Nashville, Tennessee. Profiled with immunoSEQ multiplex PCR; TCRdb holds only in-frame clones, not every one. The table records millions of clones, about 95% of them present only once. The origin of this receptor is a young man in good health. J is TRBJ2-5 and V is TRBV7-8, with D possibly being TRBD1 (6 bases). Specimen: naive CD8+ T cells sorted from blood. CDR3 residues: CASSLTGFQETQYF. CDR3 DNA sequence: TGTGCCAGCAGCTTAACAGGGTTCCAAGAGACCCAGTACTTC.